The entry below gives a single TCR beta chain sequence along with its context. No antigen is known for it. The data were taken from a study of OX40 agonist ivuxolimab in advanced cancers. Looking at the study overall: Averaging about 60 years in age, with a range of 23 to 79, the cohort was 65% to 90% male.

The CDR3 extends over 13 amino acids. V gave up 0 bases and J gave up 7 bases, with 10 bases separating them. Germline CDR1 and CDR2: SGHNT and YYREEE (reference sequence). The protocol was immunoSEQ multiplex PCR, while the TCRdb copy is restricted to in-frame clones and leaves out a portion. The top ten clones hold over 1.1% of a sample with over 85,000 clones, about 80% of them seen once. Study findings and constraints: Also present in some nonresponders was a low level of normalized T-cell clonal expansion.

The receptor was derived from an adult with an advanced solid tumor such as melanoma, head and neck, liver or kidney cancer. The gene calls are TRBV5-4 and TRBJ1-2; D gene ambiguous. This sample comprised CD4+ or CD8+ T cells sorted from blood, obtained in a trial of the OX40 agonist ivuxolimab. In nucleotides, the CDR3 is TGTGCCAGCAGCTTGGACACACAGTCTGGCTACACCTTC. This encodes CASSLDTQSGYTF.